The 9 T cell receptor beta chains in this list originate from one sample, sequenced in a study of long-term antiretroviral therapy in people with HIV. With survey level as its setting, the immunoSEQ assay was v3.0. Profiling relied on immunoSEQ multiplex PCR, and the TCRdb table lists in-frame clones only, not all of them. The sample lists 15,000 to 20,000 clones, approximately 87% occurring once. The source was unsorted PBMCs, collected 0.7 years before starting antiretroviral therapy. These receptors all come from a man between 50 and 59 years old with HIV.

This clone is large (0.1 to 1%) in the sample. The rearrangement links TRBV9 to TRBJ2-6; D is possibly TRBD1 (6 bases). CDR1 and CDR2 from the germline V gene are SGDLS and YYNGEE. V dropped 2 bases and J dropped 0 bases, with 12 bases sitting between them. This CDR3 is built from 17 residues. The CDR3 region is CASSVDFRGSGANVLTF. CDR3 in DNA: TGTGCCAGCAGCGTCGACTTCAGGGGCTCTGGGGCCAACGTCCTGACTTTC.

This rearrangement joins TRBV2 to TRBJ2-5; TRBD2 agrees at 7 bases. Germline lookup yields CDR1 SNHLY and CDR2 FYNNEI. Trimming removed 4 bases from V and 13 bases from J; junction bases left unmatched: 15. This CDR3 is 14 amino acids long. For the CDR3, the DNA is TGTGCCAGCAGTGGGCTAGCGGAGTCCCAAGAGCGGTACTTC. Its translation is CASSGLAESQERYF.

The V gene is TRBV7-2, the J gene TRBJ2-7, with 9 positions matching TRBD1. V was pared by 5 bases and J by 3 bases, with 5 bases of the junction left unmatched. Per germline, CDR1 SGHTA and CDR2 FQGNSA. The CDR3 totals 14 residues. The DNA for the CDR3 is TGTGCCAGCAGCCGGGACAGGGTAAGCTACGAGCAGTACTTC. Protein sequence: CASSRDRVSYEQYF.

The chain carries TRBV5-1 and TRBJ1-2; D remains ambiguous. Germline CDR1 and CDR2: SGHRS and YFSETQ. This CDR3 region has 12 residues. Trimming shortened V by 5 bases and J by 8 bases, and 13 bases separated the two germline ends. The DNA of the CDR3 is TGCGCCAGCAGAGAAGGGTCGGGCGGCTACACCTTC. Its protein is CASREGSGGYTF.

The rearrangement joins TRBV5-1 to TRBJ1-2, with 7 bases identical to TRBD1. Germline trimming cut 3 bases from V and 3 bases from J; bases unmatched to any gene: 5. This CDR3 has 14 amino acids. Germline V gene sequence: CDR1 SGHRS, CDR2 YFSETQ. This CDR3 is CASSSTGWDYGYTF. CDR3 DNA sequence: TGCGCCAGCAGCTCGACAGGGTGGGACTATGGCTACACCTTC.

J is TRBJ2-7 and V is TRBV18; 15 bases align to TRBD2. The CDR3 totals 16 residues. V dropped 2 bases and J dropped 5; count of bases not matched to a gene: 4. Germline values: CDR1 KGHSH, CDR2 LQKENI. CDR3 bases: TGTGCCAGCTCACCAGGATGGACTAGCGGGGGGGACGAGCAGTACTTC. Amino acids: CASSPGWTSGGDEQYF.

This clone was seen a single time. The chain couples TRBV5-1 to TRBJ2-7; no definite D call. Looked up from germline, CDR1 is SGHRS and CDR2 is YFSETQ. V was clipped by 2 bases and J by 2 bases, with 8 bases between them. The CDR3 has 13 residues. This CDR3 reads CASSFDFPYEQYF. CDR3 DNA: TGCGCCAGCAGCTTTGACTTCCCCTACGAGCAGTACTTC.

This rearrangement joins TRBV7-2 to TRBJ1-1; weak D call: TRBD1 (5 bases). The germline gives CDR1 SGHTA, CDR2 FQGNSA. The CDR3 extends over 14 amino acids. V lost 5 bases and J 0 bases, leaving 10 bases between the germline ends. CDR3 loop: CASSATAMNTEAFF. The CDR3 nucleotides read TGTGCCAGCAGCGCGACAGCCATGAACACTGAAGCTTTCTTT.

J is TRBJ1-2 and V is TRBV9; D unclear. V was pared by 2 bases and J by 1 base, with 15 bases between. The CDR3 is made up of 16 amino acids. The germline V gene encodes CDR1 SGDLS and CDR2 YYNGEE. CDR3 region: CASSVDRLHHNYGYTF. CDR3 bases: TGTGCCAGCAGCGTGGACCGTCTGCACCATAACTATGGCTACACCTTC.